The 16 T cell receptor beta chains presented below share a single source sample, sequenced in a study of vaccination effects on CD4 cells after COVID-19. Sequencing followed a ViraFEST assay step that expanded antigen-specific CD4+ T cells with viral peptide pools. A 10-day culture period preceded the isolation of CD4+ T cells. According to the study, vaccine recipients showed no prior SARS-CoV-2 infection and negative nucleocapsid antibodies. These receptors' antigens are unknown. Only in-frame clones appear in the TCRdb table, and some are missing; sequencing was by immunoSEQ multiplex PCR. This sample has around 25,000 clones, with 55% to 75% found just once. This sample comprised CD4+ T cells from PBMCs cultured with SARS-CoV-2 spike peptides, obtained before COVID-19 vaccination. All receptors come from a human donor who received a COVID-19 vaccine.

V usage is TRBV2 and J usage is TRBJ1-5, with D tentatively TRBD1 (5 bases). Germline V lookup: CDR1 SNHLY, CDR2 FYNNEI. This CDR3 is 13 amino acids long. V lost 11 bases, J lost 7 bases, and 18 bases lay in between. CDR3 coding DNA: TGTGCCGGAAGTGGGGGAATGGAGCAGCCCCAGCATTTT. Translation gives CAGSGGMEQPQHF.

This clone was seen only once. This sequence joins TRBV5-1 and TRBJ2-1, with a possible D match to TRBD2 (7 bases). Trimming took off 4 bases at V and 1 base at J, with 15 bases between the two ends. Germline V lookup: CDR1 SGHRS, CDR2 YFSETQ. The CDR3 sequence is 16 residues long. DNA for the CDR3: TGCGCCAGCAGCCAATTGGGAGGGGGATCCTACAATGAGCAGTTCTTC. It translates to CASSQLGGGSYNEQFF.

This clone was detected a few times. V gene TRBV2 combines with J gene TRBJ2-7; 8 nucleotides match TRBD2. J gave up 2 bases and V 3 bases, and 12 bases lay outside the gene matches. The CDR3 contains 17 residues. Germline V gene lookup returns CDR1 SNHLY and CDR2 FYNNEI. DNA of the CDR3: TGTGCCAGCAGTGATACGGGCACTAGCGGTCTGACCTACGAGCAGTACTTC. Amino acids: CASSDTGTSGLTYEQYF.

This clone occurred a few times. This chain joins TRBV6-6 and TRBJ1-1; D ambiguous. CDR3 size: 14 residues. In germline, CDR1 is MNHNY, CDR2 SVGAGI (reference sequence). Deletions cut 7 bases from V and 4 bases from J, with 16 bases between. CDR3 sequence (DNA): TGTGCCAGCACCTACTCGCCAGGTCGCACTGAAGCTTTCTTT. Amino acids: CASTYSPGRTEAFF.

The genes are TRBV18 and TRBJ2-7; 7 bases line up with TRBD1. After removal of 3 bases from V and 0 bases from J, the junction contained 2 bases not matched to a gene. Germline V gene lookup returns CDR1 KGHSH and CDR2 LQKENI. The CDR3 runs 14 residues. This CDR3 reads CASSPGQDSYEQYF. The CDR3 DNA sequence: TGTGCCAGCTCACCCGGACAGGACTCCTACGAGCAGTACTTC.

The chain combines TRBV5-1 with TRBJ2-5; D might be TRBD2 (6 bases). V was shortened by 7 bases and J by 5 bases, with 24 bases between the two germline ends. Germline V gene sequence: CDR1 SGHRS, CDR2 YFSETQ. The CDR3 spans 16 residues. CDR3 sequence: CASYPTTLEGEETQYF. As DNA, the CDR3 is TGCGCCAGCTACCCTACGACATTGGAGGGAGAGGAGACCCAGTACTTC.

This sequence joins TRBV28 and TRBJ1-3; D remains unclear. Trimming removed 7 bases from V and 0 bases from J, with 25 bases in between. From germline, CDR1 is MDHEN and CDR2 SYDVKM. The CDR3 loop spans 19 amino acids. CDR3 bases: TGTGCCAGCAATTACGAGAAGAGTGAGCCCATCCGCTCTGGAAACACCATATATTTT. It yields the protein CASNYEKSEPIRSGNTIYF.

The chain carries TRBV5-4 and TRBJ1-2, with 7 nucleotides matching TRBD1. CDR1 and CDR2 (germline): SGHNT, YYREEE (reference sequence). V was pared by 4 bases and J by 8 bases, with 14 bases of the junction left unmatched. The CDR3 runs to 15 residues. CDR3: CASSGAANRGEGYTF. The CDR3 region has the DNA TGTGCCAGCAGCGGGGCAGCGAACAGGGGTGAAGGCTACACCTTC. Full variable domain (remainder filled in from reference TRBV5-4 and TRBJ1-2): ETGVTQSPTHLIKTRGQQVTLRCSSQSGHNTVSWYQQALGQGPQFIFQYYREEENGRGNFPPRFSGLQFPNYSSELNVNALELDDSALYLCASSGAANRGEGYTFGSGTRLTVV.

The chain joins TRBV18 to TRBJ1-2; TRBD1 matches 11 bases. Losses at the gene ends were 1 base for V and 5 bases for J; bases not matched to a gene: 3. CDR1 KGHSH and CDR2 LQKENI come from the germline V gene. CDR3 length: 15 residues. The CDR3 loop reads CASSPLGQGAYGYTF. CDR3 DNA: TGTGCCAGCTCACCACTCGGACAGGGGGCTTATGGCTACACCTTC.

CDR3 amino acids: CASTAGTGNEKLFF. The DNA for the CDR3 is TGTGCCAGTACCGCCGGGACAGGAAATGAAAAACTGTTTTTT. J is TRBJ1-4 and V is TRBV19; 8 bases match TRBD1. Germline V gene data show CDR1 as LNHDA and CDR2 as SQIVND (reference sequence). The CDR3 totals 14 residues. V trimming: 7 bases; J trimming: 5 bases; junction bases outside the gene matches: 6.

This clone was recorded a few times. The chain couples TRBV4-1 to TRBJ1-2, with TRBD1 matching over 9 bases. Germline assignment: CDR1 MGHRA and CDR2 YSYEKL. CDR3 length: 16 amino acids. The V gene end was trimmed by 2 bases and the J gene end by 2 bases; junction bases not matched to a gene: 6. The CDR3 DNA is TGCGCCAGCAGCCAAATTCCGGGACAGGGAAACTATGGCTACACCTTC. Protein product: CASSQIPGQGNYGYTF.

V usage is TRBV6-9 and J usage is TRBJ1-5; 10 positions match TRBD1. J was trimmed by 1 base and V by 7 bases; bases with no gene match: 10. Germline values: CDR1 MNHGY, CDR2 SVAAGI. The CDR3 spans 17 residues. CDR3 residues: CASNPGTGEVSNQPQHF. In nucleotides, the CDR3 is TGTGCCAGCAATCCGGGGACAGGGGAGGTAAGCAATCAGCCCCAGCATTTT.

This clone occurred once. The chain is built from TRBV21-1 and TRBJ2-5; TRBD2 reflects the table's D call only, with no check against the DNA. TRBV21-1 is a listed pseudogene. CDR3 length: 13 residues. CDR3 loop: CASSPDGGETQYF. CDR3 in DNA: TGTGCCAGCAGCCCCGACGGGGGAGAGACCCAGTACTTC.

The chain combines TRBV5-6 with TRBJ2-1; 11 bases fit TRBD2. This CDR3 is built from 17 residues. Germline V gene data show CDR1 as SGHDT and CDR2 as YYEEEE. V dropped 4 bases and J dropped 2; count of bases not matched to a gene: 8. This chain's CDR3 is CASSDLGLAGTYNEQFF. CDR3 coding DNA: TGTGCCAGCAGCGACTTAGGACTAGCGGGTACCTACAATGAGCAGTTCTTC.

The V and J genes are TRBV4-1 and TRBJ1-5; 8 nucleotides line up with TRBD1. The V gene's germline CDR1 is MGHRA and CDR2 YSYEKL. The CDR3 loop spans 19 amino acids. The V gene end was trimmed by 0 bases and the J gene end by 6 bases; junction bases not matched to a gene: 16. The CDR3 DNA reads TGCGCCAGCAGCCAAGACCGTTCGGGCAGGGGGCGCAAGGGTCAGCCCCAGCATTTT. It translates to CASSQDRSGRGRKGQPQHF.

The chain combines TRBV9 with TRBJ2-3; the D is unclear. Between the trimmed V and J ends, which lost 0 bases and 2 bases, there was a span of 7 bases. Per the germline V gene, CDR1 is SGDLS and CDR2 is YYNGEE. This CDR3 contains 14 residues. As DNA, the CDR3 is TGTGCCAGCAGCGTAGAAAGGAACACAGATACGCAGTATTTT. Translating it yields CASSVERNTDTQYF.